The rows below give T cell receptor beta chains drawn from one sample of a study of T cells in Graves' hyperthyroidism and ophthalmopathy. From the multiplex PCR reads, TCRdb called clonotypes with MiXCR, one entry per CDR3 protein. The sample lists fewer than 400,000 distinct CDR3 sequences; over 11% were seen once. The sequencing sample was made of blood. The receptors stem from a man in his fifties or sixties with Graves' ophthalmopathy. The CDR3 runs from the conserved cysteine through the conserved F or W. D genes are given only for firm matches. Rows may omit the clone size; those that give it use once, few, many or a size class.

>many|.|TRBJ2-1|TRBV25-1
CASRGYSYNEQFF
TGTGCCAGCAGGGGTTACTCCTACAATGAGCAGTTCTTC
>many|TRBD2|TRBJ2-3|TRBV12-5
CASGLVPPATSGWGADTQYF
TGTGCTAGTGGTTTGGTACCCCCCGCGACTAGCGGGTGGGGCGCAGATACGCAGTATTTT
>once|.|TRBJ1-1|TRBV2
CATRGAAIEAFF
TGTGCCACCCGGGGGGCGGCAATTGAAGCTTTCTTT
>many|.|TRBJ2-5|TRBV7-8
CASSLSIRETQYF
TGTGCCAGCAGCTTATCTATACGAGAGACCCAGTACTTC
>few|TRBD2|TRBJ2-1|TRBV9
CASSVAASGRNGYNEQFF
TGTGCCAGCAGCGTAGCGGCTAGCGGGAGGAATGGGTACAATGAGCAGTTCTTC
>many|.|TRBJ2-1|TRBV20-1
CSAYTDSGSPHEQFF
TGCAGTGCTTATACAGATAGCGGATCTCCCCATGAGCAGTTCTTC
>once|TRBD2|TRBJ2-3|TRBV15
CATSTSGLAAPLDTRYF
TGTGCCACCAGCACTTCGGGACTAGCGGCCCCCCTAGATACGCGGTATTTT
>many|.|TRBJ1-2|TRBV20-1
CSARAGISGYTF
TGCAGTGCTAGAGCGGGTATAAGCGGCTACACCTTC
>many|.|TRBJ2-5|TRBV7-3
CASSSLQGTQYF
TGTGCCAGCAGCTCCCTCCAAGGGACCCAGTACTTC
>.|.|TRBJ2-1|TRBV30
CAWSVFTGDEQFF
TGTGCCTGGAGTGTTTTCACGGGGGATGAGCAGTTCTTC
>.|TRBD1|TRBJ1-2|TRBV19
CATKSQQGALGYTF
TGTGCCACCAAATCTCAACAGGGGGCGTTGGGCTACACCTTC
>.|TRBD1|TRBJ2-7|TRBV29-1
CSVLNPTGTVSYEQYF
TGCAGCGTCCTAAATCCAACCGGGACAGTGTCCTACGAGCAGTACTTC
>few|.|TRBJ2-2|TRBV29-1
CSGGGQTGELFF
TGCAGCGGCGGGGGACAGACCGGGGAGCTGTTTTTT
>many|.|TRBJ2-7|TRBV5-1
CASSISQDPSYEQYF
TGCGCCAGCAGCATATCACAGGATCCCTCCTACGAGCAGTACTTC
>many|TRBD2|TRBJ2-5|TRBV2
CASPGLAGRETQYF
TGTGCCAGCCCTGGACTAGCGGGACGGGAGACCCAGTACTTC
>.|.|TRBJ2-7|TRBV2
CASSEFWEQYF
TGTGCCAGCAGTGAGTTTTGGGAGCAGTACTTC
>many|TRBD1|TRBJ2-5|TRBV3-1
CASSHAGQGEETQYF
TGTGCCAGCAGCCATGCCGGGCAGGGGGAAGAGACCCAGTACTTC
>.|.|TRBJ1-3|TRBV7-9
CASSFSQLGNTIYF
TGTGCCAGCAGCTTTTCCCAACTTGGAAACACCATATATTTT
>.|.|TRBJ1-2|TRBV28
CASSSSFGGPKSHNYGYTF
TGTGCCAGCAGTTCGTCGTTCGGAGGACCGAAATCACATAACTATGGCTACACCTTC
>.|.|TRBJ2-3|TRBV7-9
CASKEKATDTQYF
TGTGCCAGCAAGGAGAAGGCCACAGATACGCAGTATTTT
>few|.|TRBJ2-5|TRBV7-9
CASSLEGGPQETQYF
TGTGCCAGCAGCTTAGAAGGGGGGCCCCAAGAGACCCAGTACTTC
>many|TRBD2|TRBJ2-1|TRBV11-2
CASSPLSGRTNERFF
TGTGCCAGCAGCCCGCTTAGCGGGAGGACCAATGAGCGGTTCTTC
>once|.|TRBJ2-2|TRBV10-3
CAIGRNTGELFF
TGTGCCATCGGGCGGAACACCGGGGAGCTGTTTTTT
>.|TRBD2|TRBJ2-2|TRBV7-2
CASSREGTRTVGELFF
TGTGCCAGCAGCAGAGAAGGGACTAGGACGGTCGGGGAGCTGTTTTTT
>few|.|TRBJ1-2|TRBV28
CASSFGQHYGYTF
TGTGCCAGCAGTTTCGGGCAGCACTATGGCTACACCTTC
>many|.|TRBJ1-2|TRBV5-8
CASTKTVNYGYTF
TGTGCCAGCACCAAAACGGTTAACTATGGCTACACCTTC
>few|TRBD1|TRBJ1-3|TRBV5-6
CASSFSGTGAYYSGNTIYF
TGTGCCAGCAGCTTCTCCGGGACAGGGGCTTACTACTCTGGAAACACCATATATTTT
>many|.|TRBJ2-2|TRBV11-2
CASSRDLGGELFF
TGTGCCAGCAGCCGCGACCTGGGGGGGGAGCTGTTTTTT
>.|TRBD2|TRBJ2-2|TRBV6-2/TRBV6-3
CASRTSWTGELFF
TGTGCCAGTAGGACTAGTTGGACCGGGGAGCTGTTTTTT
>few|TRBD2|TRBJ2-1|TRBV3-1
CASSHAGTSGRVEQFF
TGTGCCAGCAGCCATGCCGGGACTAGCGGGCGCGTTGAGCAGTTCTTC
>many|TRBD2|TRBJ2-1|TRBV7-8
CASSLGYTGGPGNEQFF
TGTGCCAGCAGCTTAGGATATACGGGAGGGCCCGGGAATGAGCAGTTCTTC
>many|.|TRBJ1-1|TRBV30
CAWALVQAKNTEAFF
TGTGCCTGGGCCCTTGTGCAGGCTAAGAACACTGAAGCTTTCTTT
>.|.|TRBJ2-7|TRBV11-2
CASSFRGMIEQYF
TGTGCCAGCAGCTTCCGGGGCATGATCGAGCAGTACTTC
>many|.|TRBJ2-1|TRBV6-1
CASSVPPPNEQFF
TGTGCCAGCAGTGTCCCCCCCCCGAATGAGCAGTTCTTC
>few|TRBD2|TRBJ2-1|TRBV6-1
CASSNPGGNEQFF
TGTGCCAGCAGTAATCCGGGAGGCAATGAGCAGTTCTTC
>many|.|TRBJ2-7|TRBV6-1
CASSEGMGQGSYEQYF
TGTGCCAGCAGTGAAGGAATGGGACAAGGGTCCTACGAGCAGTACTTC
>many|.|TRBJ1-4|TRBV30
CAWSGDEKLFF
TGTGCCTGGAGCGGGGATGAAAAACTGTTTTTT
>many|.|TRBJ1-5|TRBV27
CASSPFRDQPQHF
TGTGCCAGCAGTCCGTTCAGAGATCAGCCCCAGCATTTT
>once|TRBD1|TRBJ2-2|TRBV5-1
CASSGTGTETGELFF
TGCGCCAGCAGCGGGACCGGGACAGAGACCGGGGAGCTGTTTTTT
>many|.|TRBJ2-5|TRBV28
CASRGETQYF
TGTGCCAGCAGGGGAGAGACCCAGTACTTC
>.|.|TRBJ1-6|TRBV18
CASSPGGVYNSPLHF
TGTGCCAGCTCTCCGGGAGGGGTCTATAATTCACCCCTCCACTTT
>.|TRBD2|TRBJ2-1|TRBV15
CATIEREGVHEQFF
TGTGCCACCATCGAGCGGGAGGGGGTGCATGAGCAGTTCTTC
>many|.|TRBJ1-1|TRBV30
CAWILTRGFETEAFF
TGTGCCTGGATCTTGACCAGGGGATTTGAAACTGAAGCTTTCTTT
>many|.|TRBJ2-1|TRBV7-7
CASSLGLGDEQFF
TGTGCTAGCAGCTTGGGACTGGGCGATGAGCAGTTCTTC
>many|.|TRBJ2-5|TRBV5-1
CASSPPVDKQETQYF
TGCGCCAGCAGCCCCCCGGTGGACAAACAAGAGACCCAGTACTTC
>many|.|TRBJ1-2|TRBV6-5
CASSYLRGGASGYTF
TGTGCCAGCAGTTACCTGCGAGGGGGGGCCTCTGGCTACACCTTC
>many|TRBD2|TRBJ2-3|TRBV27
CASSSALTSGSLDTQYF
TGTGCCAGCAGTTCAGCCCTCACTAGCGGGAGTTTGGATACGCAGTATTTT
>.|.|TRBJ2-2|TRBV5-4
CASSLALSVRTGELFF
TGTGCCAGCAGCTTGGCCTTGTCTGTAAGGACCGGGGAGCTGTTTTTT
>.|TRBD1|TRBJ2-5|TRBV24-1
CASEPGTGVSGTQYF
TGTGCTTCCGAGCCTGGGACAGGGGTCTCCGGGACCCAGTACTTC
>many|.|TRBJ1-1|TRBV7-6
CASSSRYRNTEAFF
TGTGCCAGCAGCTCACGTTATCGAAACACTGAAGCTTTCTTT
>.|TRBD1|TRBJ2-7|TRBV3-1
CACSPGQGYEQYF
TGTGCCTGCAGCCCCGGACAGGGCTACGAGCAGTACTTC
>.|.|TRBJ2-7|TRBV6-5
CASSLRIPYEQYF
TGTGCCAGCAGTTTGAGGATTCCCTACGAGCAGTACTTC
>.|.|TRBJ1-2|TRBV7-9
CASIPGGVLGGYTF
TGTGCCAGCATCCCGGGAGGGGTCCTGGGCGGCTACACCTTC
>many|.|TRBJ1-4|TRBV3-1
CASSLRPEEKLFF
TGTGCCAGCAGCCTACGACCTGAGGAAAAACTGTTTTTT
>.|.|TRBJ1-5|TRBV24-1
CATSGRSNQPQHF
TGTGCCACCAGTGGACGGAGCAATCAGCCCCAGCATTTT